This TCR beta chain was identified in a study of blood T cell repertoires in COVID-19. Assay: immunoSEQ multiplex PCR; the TCRdb copy retains only in-frame clones and omits some. The profile covers 45,000 to 60,000 clones, with roughly 85% appearing a single time and over 9.5% taken by the ten largest. After removal of 3 bases from V and 7 bases from J, the junction contained 5 bases not matched to a gene. Germline V CDR1 and CDR2: DFQATT, SNEGSKA (reference sequence). The CDR3 covers 12 residues. V gene TRBV20-1 combines with J gene TRBJ2-5, with 7 nucleotides matching TRBD2. This TCR was recovered from a human donor in a cohort sampled during active COVID-19. The sample taken for sequencing was peripheral blood. The CDR3 loop is CSASVTGGTQYF. CDR3 nucleotide sequence: TGCAGTGCTAGTGTAACGGGGGGGACCCAGTACTTC.